The 26 T cell receptor beta chains presented below share a single source sample, sequenced in a study of T cell responses to AZD1222 COVID-19 vaccine. This table comes from immunoSEQ multiplex PCR, and its TCRdb copy is limited to in-frame clones, with some not included. This table has around 73,000 clones, roughly nine tenths appearing once. The starting material was peripheral blood, obtained 28 days after the second AZD1222 dose. The receptors come from an adult who received the AZD1222 COVID-19 vaccine.

The chain is built from TRBV20-1 and TRBJ1-4, with D hard to call. The germline CDR1 and CDR2 sequences are DFQATT and SNEGSKA (reference sequence). There are 13 residues in the CDR3. Trimming stripped 3 bases from V and 8 bases from J, with 13 bases between. CDR3 bases: TGCAGTGCTAGTATCCAGCCACGGGAAAAACTGTTTTTT. Its translation: CSASIQPREKLFF.

This chain connects TRBV5-1 to TRBJ1-6, with TRBD1 as a possible D gene (5 bases). Germline values: CDR1 SGHRS, CDR2 YFSETQ. V dropped 4 bases and J dropped 5 bases, with 16 bases sitting between them. The CDR3 is 16 amino acids. The CDR3 nucleotides read TGCGCCAGCAGCCCCGGGGGAAATCATAATAATTCACCCCTCCACTTT. Translating it yields CASSPGGNHNNSPLHF.

As regards this clone: The sample contains more than one DNA sequence encoding this CDR3. The chain joins TRBV6-5 to TRBJ1-6; unclear D gene. CDR1 is MNHEY and CDR2 is SVGAGI in the germline V gene. This CDR3 has 14 amino acids. The V end lost 6 bases, the J end lost 4 bases, and 10 bases lay between the germline ends. CDR3 coding DNA: TGTGCCAGCAGCTCCGGGCCGTATAATTCACCCCTCCACTTT. This encodes CASSSGPYNSPLHF.

The chain couples TRBV30 to TRBJ1-3; D is undetermined. Germline V gene data show CDR1 as GTSNPN and CDR2 as SVGIG (reference sequence). V lost 7 bases and J 2 bases, leaving 18 bases between the germline ends. This CDR3 contains 15 residues. The CDR3 reads CAYPLPGATGNTIYF. The CDR3 DNA reads as TGTGCCTATCCTTTGCCAGGAGCTACTGGAAACACCATATATTTT.

This rearrangement joins TRBV7-8 to TRBJ1-2; TRBD1 might be the D (5 bases). Germline V lookup: CDR1 SGHVS, CDR2 FQNEAQ. V lost 5 bases and J 2 bases, leaving 12 bases between the germline ends. The CDR3 is 14 residues long. CDR3 loop: CASSPGWGNYGYTF. Here the CDR3 DNA reads TGTGCCAGCAGCCCCGGGTGGGGGAACTATGGCTACACCTTC.

This chain links TRBV7-3 with TRBJ2-5, with 7 bases that match TRBD1. There are 13 residues in the CDR3. CDR1 SGHTA and CDR2 FQGTGA come from the germline V gene. J was trimmed by 3 bases and V by 2 bases; bases with no gene match: 0. CDR3 sequence (DNA): TGTGCCAGCAGCTTAGGGACAGAAGAGACCCAGTACTTC. This gives the protein CASSLGTEETQYF.

The rearrangement uses TRBV11-1 and TRBJ1-2; 7 nucleotides match TRBD1. The CDR3 is 15 amino acids. Germline V gene data show CDR1 as SGHAT and CDR2 as FQDESV (reference sequence). V lost 5 bases and J lost 4; bases outside the gene matches: 10. The CDR3 DNA reads as TGTGCCAGCAGCCCTCGACAGGGATTAAGCTATGGCTACACCTTC. This codes for CASSPRQGLSYGYTF.

The chain carries TRBV11-3 and TRBJ2-5; TRBD1 matches at 7 bases. This CDR3 contains 13 residues. V gave up 5 bases and J gave up 10 bases; unmatched junction bases: 10. CDR1 is SGHNT and CDR2 is YENEEA in the germline V gene. The CDR3 loop is CASSRGPQGDQYF. The CDR3 DNA follows: TGTGCCAGCAGCCGCGGGCCCCAGGGGGACCAGTACTTC. Together with reference TRBV11-3 and TRBJ2-5, the CDR3 gives the full variable domain: EAGVVQSPRYKIIEKKQPVAFWCNPISGHNTLYWYLQNLGQGPELLIRYENEEAVDDSQLPKDRFSAERLKGVDSTLKIQPAELGDSAVYLCASSRGPQGDQYFGPGTRLLVL.

V is TRBV2 and J is TRBJ1-1, with D tentatively TRBD1 (5 bases). This CDR3 is 14 amino acids long. From germline, CDR1 is SNHLY and CDR2 FYNNEI. Trimming stripped 3 bases from V and 0 bases from J, with 8 bases between. CDR3 region: CASSDRVVNTEAFF. CDR3 nucleotides: TGTGCCAGCAGTGACAGGGTAGTGAACACTGAAGCTTTCTTT.

This clone was observed a single time. This chain connects TRBV10-3 to TRBJ2-1; D gene ambiguous. V shed 0 bases and J shed 5 bases, with 11 bases lying between them. The CDR3 is 15 amino acids. Germline values: CDR1 ENHRY, CDR2 SYGVKD. CDR3 nucleotide sequence: TGTGCCATCAGTGAGTCCGTCTACCCAAACAATGAGCAGTTCTTC. Translating gives CAISESVYPNNEQFF.

This chain joins TRBV11-3 and TRBJ2-1; D is perhaps TRBD2 (7 bases). Germline values: CDR1 SGHNT, CDR2 YENEEA. This CDR3 comprises 16 residues. V lost 8 bases and J 1 base, leaving 18 bases between the germline ends. In DNA, the CDR3 is TGTGCCAGCGAACTCGGGGGCGGGAGTTCCTACAATGAGCAGTTCTTC. It yields the protein CASELGGGSSYNEQFF.

The gene calls are TRBV9 and TRBJ2-1; 9 bases are a match to TRBD1. V shed 0 bases and J 4 bases; nucleotides not matched to a gene: 2. Germline V CDR1 and CDR2: SGDLS, YYNGEE. CDR3 length equals 15 residues. CDR3 sequence: CASSVAGTGYNEQFF. The CDR3 nucleotides are TGTGCCAGCAGCGTAGCCGGGACAGGGTACAATGAGCAGTTCTTC. The variable domain in full, with the rest retrieved from reference TRBV9 and TRBJ2-1, is DSGVTQTPKHLITATGQRVTLRCSPRSGDLSVYWYQQSLDQGLQFLIQYYNGEERAKGNILERFSAQQFPDLHSELNLSSLELGDSALYFCASSVAGTGYNEQFFGPGTRLTVL.

The rearrangement joins TRBV2 to TRBJ2-7; D remains unclear. CDR1 is SNHLY and CDR2 is FYNNEI in the germline V gene. With 4 bases removed from V and 0 bases from J, the gap between germline ends came to 10 bases. The CDR3 length is 14 residues. CDR3 DNA sequence: TGTGCCAGCAGTGTGGGCGATAGCTCCTACGAGCAGTACGTC. This sequence encodes CASSVGDSSYEQYV.

V is TRBV5-1 and J is TRBJ2-7; 14 nucleotides align to TRBD2. The CDR3 length is 16 residues. Trimming removed 4 bases from V and 2 bases from J; junction bases left unmatched: 5. Looked up from germline, CDR1 is SGHRS and CDR2 is YFSETQ. CDR3 amino acids: CASSARTSGGTYEQYF. In DNA, the CDR3 is TGCGCCAGCAGCGCCCGGACTAGCGGGGGGACCTACGAGCAGTACTTC.

V is TRBV14 and J is TRBJ1-1, with D unresolved. This CDR3 is built from 13 residues. Trimming pared 4 bases from V and 1 base from J, leaving 7 bases between. Germline CDR1 reads SGHDN; CDR2 reads FVKESK. In DNA form, the CDR3 reads TGTGCCAGCAGCCTGGGGAGGAACACTGAAGCTTTCTTT. Protein: CASSLGRNTEAFF.

The chain is built from TRBV4-1 and TRBJ1-6; D is undetermined. The CDR3 has 13 residues. V gave up 7 bases and J gave up 5 bases, with 9 bases separating them. The germline gives CDR1 MGHRA, CDR2 YSYEKL. CDR3 region: CASKTGDNSPLHF. The CDR3 bases are TGCGCCAGCAAGACTGGGGATAATTCACCCCTCCACTTT.

The count of this clone is one. The gene calls are TRBV5-1 and TRBJ2-7; unclear D gene. With 7 bases removed from V and 1 base from J, the gap between germline ends came to 15 bases. Germline CDR1 reads SGHRS; CDR2 reads YFSETQ. The CDR3 runs 14 residues. CDR3 in DNA: TGCGCCAGCTCCGCCCGTGATGGTTCCTACGAGCAGTACTTC. Translation gives CASSARDGSYEQYF.

The CDR3 region has the DNA TGTGCCAGCAGTTACTCGCAGGGTTCCTACAATGAGCAGTTCTTC. Amino acid sequence: CASSYSQGSYNEQFF. The V gene is TRBV6-6, the J gene TRBJ2-1, with D maybe TRBD1 (5 bases). The V gene's germline CDR1 is MNHNY and CDR2 SVGAGI (reference sequence). V was cut by 0 bases and J by 1 base, with 7 bases left in between. The CDR3 loop spans 15 amino acids.

Only one count was recorded for this clone. The chain recombines TRBV11-3 with TRBJ1-6; D is uncertain. Trimming removed 5 bases from V and 7 bases from J, with 24 bases in between. The CDR3 sequence is 18 residues long. Germline V gene lookup returns CDR1 SGHNT and CDR2 YENEEA. The CDR3 nucleotides read TGTGCCAGCAGCCAACTGGGGTGGCAGGCTGGAAACAATTCACCCCTCCACTTT. Translation: CASSQLGWQAGNNSPLHF.

Concerning this clone: Additional DNA sequences in this sample encode the identical CDR3. Here the CDR3 DNA reads TGTGCCAGCTCCCCGGACAGGGTAAATTCACCCCTCCACTTT. Amino acids: CASSPDRVNSPLHF. V usage is TRBV18 and J usage is TRBJ1-6; 8 nucleotides match TRBD1. The length of the CDR3 is 14 residues. V shed 6 bases, J shed 7 bases, and the junction held 5 bases outside the gene matches. Germline V gives CDR1 KGHSH, CDR2 LQKENI. Variable domain in full (rest from reference TRBV18 and TRBJ1-6): NAGVMQNPRHLVRRRGQEARLRCSPMKGHSHVYWYRQLPEEGLKFMVYLQKENIIDESGMPKERFSAEFPKEGPSILRIQQVVRGDSAAYFCASSPDRVNSPLHFGNGTRLTVT.

The V gene is TRBV7-9, the J gene TRBJ1-1, with D perhaps TRBD1 (5 bases). Germline V gene lookup returns CDR1 SEHNR and CDR2 FQNEAQ (reference sequence). Trimming shortened V by 3 bases and J by 5 bases, and 10 bases separated the two germline ends. The CDR3 covers 13 residues. This CDR3 reads CASSFRVGTEAFF. CDR3 nucleotide sequence: TGTGCCAGCAGCTTCAGGGTGGGAACTGAAGCTTTCTTT.

The V gene is TRBV12-3 or TRBV12-4, the J gene TRBJ2-3; D is possibly TRBD1 (5 bases). The CDR3 sequence is 13 residues long. The V end lost 4 bases, the J end lost 11 bases, and 16 bases lay between the germline ends. CDR3 loop: CASSSSTGREQYF. For the CDR3, the DNA is TGTGCCAGCAGTTCCTCCACAGGTAGGGAGCAGTATTTT.

V usage is TRBV19 and J usage is TRBJ1-5; tentative D call: TRBD1 (6 bases). Germline V lookup: CDR1 LNHDA, CDR2 SQIVND (reference sequence). The CDR3 extends over 15 amino acids. V was pared by 3 bases and J by 2 bases, with 11 bases between. CDR3 sequence: CASSIRGPGNQPQHF. The CDR3 DNA follows: TGTGCCAGTAGTATCAGGGGACCGGGCAATCAGCCCCAGCATTTT.

The chain has TRBV12-3 or TRBV12-4 and TRBJ2-7, with D unresolved. The CDR3 runs to 11 residues. V was cut by 5 bases and J by 2 bases, with 4 bases left in between. The CDR3 region has the DNA TGTGCCAGCAGTACAGCCTACGAGCAGTACTTC. It is translated as CASSTAYEQYF.

J is TRBJ1-4 and V is TRBV5-5; D uncertain. This CDR3 comprises 14 residues. CDR1 is SGHKS and CDR2 is YYEKEE in the germline V gene (reference sequence). Trimming pared 2 bases from V and 8 bases from J, leaving 13 bases between. In DNA, the CDR3 is TGTGCCAGCAGCTTAGTAGGTGTTGGCGAAAAACTGTTTTTT. It translates to CASSLVGVGEKLFF.

The chain uses TRBV21-1 and TRBJ1-4; the table's D call of TRBD1 was not tested on the DNA. TRBV21-1 is termed a pseudogene. The CDR3 has 16 residues. The CDR3 loop reads CASSPAWARPNEKLFF. CDR3 in DNA: TGTGCCAGCAGCCCTGCCTGGGCTCGCCCTAATGAAAAACTGTTTTTT.